The next 19 T cell receptor beta chains were all read from a single sample in a study of graft-versus-host responses after intestinal transplantation. Measured with immunoSEQ multiplex PCR; TCRdb has only the in-frame clones, and not every one. Among tens of thousands of clones, just under 95% were seen once, and the ten largest hold around 0.51%. These receptors lack a known antigen. The sequencing used unstimulated CD8+ T cells sorted from spleen or lymph node cells, collected before intestinal transplant. These TCRs come from a human donor who received an intestinal transplant.

This clone came up once. This chain uses TRBV10-2 with TRBJ1-5; the D gene is possibly TRBD1 (5 bases). CDR3 size: 13 residues. V lost 2 bases and J 8 bases, leaving 10 bases between the germline ends. The V gene's germline CDR1 is WSHSY and CDR2 SAAADI. The CDR3 here is CASSENSREPQHF. CDR3 bases: TGCGCCAGCAGTGAGAATAGCAGGGAGCCCCAGCATTTT.

V and J are TRBV5-1 and TRBJ2-2, with 11 positions matching TRBD1. Germline CDR1 and CDR2: SGHRS and YFSETQ. The CDR3 runs 15 residues. The ends lost 4 bases at V and 10 bases at J; junction bases unmatched: 9. The CDR3 DNA reads as TGCGCCAGCAGCGAGGGACAGGGGGATGTGACGGAGCTGTTTTTT. Its translation: CASSEGQGDVTELFF.

This clone appeared a single time. The rearrangement joins TRBV29-1 to TRBJ1-1; no clear D gene. The V end was cut by 6 bases, the J end by 3 bases, with 8 bases between. This CDR3 has 11 amino acids. In germline, CDR1 is SQVTM, CDR2 ANQGSEA. The CDR3 nucleotides read TGCAGCGTGGGCATTGACACTGAAGCTTTCTTT. Encoded protein: CSVGIDTEAFF.

The V call is TRBV9, the J call TRBJ1-3; D remains ambiguous. The CDR3 loop spans 14 amino acids. In germline, CDR1 is SGDLS, CDR2 YYNGEE. Trimming pared 0 bases from V and 3 bases from J, leaving 7 bases between. For the CDR3, the DNA is TGTGCCAGCAGCGTAGGCGGGGATGGAAACACCATATATTTT. It encodes CASSVGGDGNTIYF.

This clone was observed a single time. The chain is built from TRBV11-2 and TRBJ1-2; tentative D call: TRBD1 (5 bases). Trimming removed 4 bases at V and 7 bases at J, with 16 bases between. Germline V CDR1 and CDR2: SGHAT, FQNNGV. There are 14 residues in the CDR3. CDR3 residues: CASSYLGGGGGYTF. The DNA of the CDR3 is TGTGCCAGCAGCTACCTCGGGGGAGGCGGTGGCTACACCTTC.

The chain's CDR3 is CASSSLSRTTEAFF. The CDR3 DNA follows: TGTGCCAGCAGTTCTCTCTCGCGTACGACTGAAGCTTTCTTT. The V and J genes are TRBV6-5 and TRBJ1-1, with no clear D. V was pared by 4 bases and J by 5 bases, with 14 bases between. Germline-derived CDR1 and CDR2 are MNHEY and SVGAGI. The CDR3 totals 14 residues.

V and J are TRBV19 and TRBJ1-5; D is unresolved. The CDR3 has 18 residues. The V gene lost 3 bases and the J gene lost 3 bases, with 21 bases spanning the gap. Per the germline V gene, CDR1 is LNHDA and CDR2 is SQIVND (reference sequence). The CDR3 DNA reads TGTGCCAGTAGTATTTTCCTTCCCTTGGGCCTCACCAATCAGCCCCAGCATTTT. It specifies CASSIFLPLGLTNQPQHF. Filled out from reference TRBV19 and TRBJ1-5, the complete variable domain reads DGGITQSPKYLFRKEGQNVTLSCEQNLNHDAMYWYRQDPGQGLRLIYYSQIVNDFQKGDIAEGYSVSREKKESFPLTVTSAQKNPTAFYLCASSIFLPLGLTNQPQHFGDGTRLSIL.

The chain carries TRBV21-1 and TRBJ1-4. TRBV21-1 is a recognized pseudogene. The CDR3 has 18 amino acids. CDR3 DNA sequence: TGTGCCAGCAGCAAAGGTCGGTCCAGGGACGGGACTAATGAAAAACTGTTTTTT. Translated, it gives CASSKGRSRDGTNEKLFF.

The V gene is TRBV2, the J gene TRBJ2-1; D is unresolved. This CDR3 has 12 residues. The V and J ends lost 9 bases and 3 bases respectively, with 9 bases between them. CDR1 SNHLY and CDR2 FYNNEI come from the germline V gene. The DNA of the CDR3 is TGTGCCAGTGACGCAGGCTACAATGAGCAGTTCTTC. Amino acid sequence: CASDAGYNEQFF.

The count of this clone is one. V gene TRBV28 combines with J gene TRBJ2-7; D remains unclear. CDR3 length equals 12 residues. Trimming shortened V by 3 bases and J by 1 base, and 4 bases separated the two germline ends. CDR1 and CDR2 (germline): MDHEN, SYDVKM. In nucleotides, the CDR3 is TGTGCCAGCAGTTTGGCTTCCTACGAGCAGTACTTC. Amino acid sequence: CASSLASYEQYF.

V usage is TRBV11-2 and J usage is TRBJ2-4; 7 bases are shared with TRBD1. The CDR3 consists of 12 residues. The V segment lost 6 bases and the J segment 13 bases; nucleotides outside the gene matches: 9. Germline V CDR1 and CDR2: SGHAT, FQNNGV. CDR3: CASSPNRDRQYF. CDR3 coding DNA: TGTGCCAGCAGTCCGAACCGGGACAGACAGTACTTC.

The chain couples TRBV4-1 to TRBJ1-1; the D gene is possibly TRBD1 (5 bases). V gave up 1 base and J gave up 8 bases, with 8 bases separating them. The CDR3 length is 12 residues. CDR1 and CDR2 from the germline V gene are MGHRA and YSYEKL. CDR3 DNA: TGCGCCAGCAGCCAAGGGACACCCGAAGCTTTCTTT. Its translation: CASSQGTPEAFF.

V gene TRBV9 combines with J gene TRBJ2-3; the D call may be TRBD1 or TRBD2 (6 bases each). Germline V gives CDR1 SGDLS, CDR2 YYNGEE. The CDR3 runs to 16 residues. Trimming shortened V by 0 bases and J by 0 bases, and 11 bases separated the two germline ends. This chain's CDR3 is CASSVEGGSSTDTQYF. The CDR3 DNA reads as TGTGCCAGCAGCGTAGAAGGGGGGTCTAGCACAGATACGCAGTATTTT.

The chain joins TRBV10-3 to TRBJ2-5; TRBD2 matches at 16 bases. The CDR3 runs to 19 residues. V gave up 6 bases and J gave up 2 bases; unmatched junction bases: 12. In germline, CDR1 is ENHRY, CDR2 SYGVKD. The chain's CDR3 is CAISTDRGLAGGVQETQYF. The CDR3 bases are TGTGCCATCAGCACGGACAGGGGACTAGCGGGAGGGGTTCAAGAGACCCAGTACTTC.

The gene calls are TRBV28 and TRBJ1-5; D unresolved. This CDR3 is built from 12 residues. Trimming took 2 bases from V and 7 from J, leaving 6 bases between them. The germline V gene has CDR1 MDHEN and CDR2 SYDVKM. The CDR3 nucleotides are TGTGCCAGCAGTTTAATCTACCAGCCCCAGCATTTT. Its protein product is CASSLIYQPQHF.

The V gene is TRBV11-2, the J gene TRBJ1-3, with TRBD1 as a possible D gene (5 bases). This CDR3 contains 16 residues. Looked up from germline, CDR1 is SGHAT and CDR2 is FQNNGV. Trimming left V 1 base short and J 4 bases short, with 14 bases between. The CDR3 here is CASSLVSDRGGNTIYF. The CDR3 DNA is TGTGCCAGCAGCTTAGTAAGCGACAGAGGAGGAAACACCATATATTTT.

The V gene is TRBV5-4, the J gene TRBJ1-3; D is perhaps TRBD1 (5 bases). Trimming stripped 0 bases from V and 8 bases from J, with 9 bases between. The CDR3 spans 13 residues. The germline V gene has CDR1 SGHNT and CDR2 YYREEE (reference sequence). CDR3 protein: CASSLGGEDTIYF. In nucleotides, the CDR3 is TGTGCCAGCAGCTTGGGAGGGGAGGACACCATATATTTT.

The gene calls are TRBV9 and TRBJ1-6, with D possibly being TRBD1 (5 bases). Looked up from germline, CDR1 is SGDLS and CDR2 is YYNGEE. V gave up 0 bases and J gave up 10 bases, with 11 bases separating them. CDR3 length: 14 residues. The CDR3 is CASSVVRGGSPLHF. As DNA, the CDR3 is TGTGCCAGCAGCGTAGTGAGGGGCGGCTCACCCCTCCACTTT.

The chain carries TRBV9 and TRBJ2-5; TRBD2 might be the D (6 bases). The CDR3 contains 15 residues. Germline loops: CDR1 SGDLS, CDR2 YYNGEE. V shed 4 bases and J shed 5 bases, with 18 bases lying between them. The CDR3 sequence: CASSPSVYGGETQYF. The CDR3 bases are TGTGCCAGCAGCCCATCAGTCTATGGGGGGGAGACCCAGTACTTC.